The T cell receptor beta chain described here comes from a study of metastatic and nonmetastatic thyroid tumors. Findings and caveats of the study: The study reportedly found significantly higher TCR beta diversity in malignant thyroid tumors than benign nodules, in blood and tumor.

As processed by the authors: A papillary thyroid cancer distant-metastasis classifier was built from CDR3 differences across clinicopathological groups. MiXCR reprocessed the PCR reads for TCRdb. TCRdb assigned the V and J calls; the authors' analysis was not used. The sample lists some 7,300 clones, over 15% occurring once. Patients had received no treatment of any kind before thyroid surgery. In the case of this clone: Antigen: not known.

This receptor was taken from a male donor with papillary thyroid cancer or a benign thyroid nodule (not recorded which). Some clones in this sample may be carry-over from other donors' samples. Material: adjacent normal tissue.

The CDR3 spells CASSLGGILGGEQYF. The CDR3 DNA is TGTGCCAGCAGCTTAGGGGGAATACTTGGGGGCGAGCAGTACTTC. V gene TRBV7-2 combines with J gene TRBJ2-7; D assignment may be TRBD1 or TRBD2 (5 bases each). The CDR3 length is 15 residues. CDR1 is SGHTA, CDR2 FQGNSA, per germline. Deletions cut 1 base from V and 6 bases from J, with 16 bases between. Full variable domain (missing parts from reference TRBV7-2 and TRBJ2-7): GAGVSQSPSNKVTEKGKDVELRCDPISGHTALYWYRQSLGQGLEFLIYFQGNSAPDKSGLPSDRFSAERTGGSVSTLTIQRTQQEDSAVYLCASSLGGILGGEQYFGPGTRLTVT.